These 18 T cell receptor beta chains originate from one sample sequenced in a study of T cells after yellow fever vaccination. TCRdb re-derived calls from the 5' RACE reads in MiXCR, one entry per CDR3 protein. The sample includes a few hundred thousand distinct CDR3 sequences, more than 3% of them seen just once. Sequenced here: PBMCs, sampled on the day of the yellow fever booster vaccination. The receptors stem from a man between 18 and 35 years old who received the YFV17D yellow fever vaccine.

This chain joins TRBV7-2 and TRBJ2-3, with D perhaps TRBD1 or TRBD2 (5 bases each). The CDR3 totals 16 residues. The V and J ends lost 5 bases and 2 bases respectively, with 17 bases between them. Germline assignment: CDR1 SGHTA and CDR2 FQGNSA. CDR3 sequence: CASSTPGRENTDTQYF. The CDR3, as DNA: TGTGCCAGCAGCACCCCGGGACGGGAAAACACAGATACGCAGTATTTT.

Only a few counts were recorded for this clonotype. The V call is TRBV10-3, the J call TRBJ2-5; no clear D gene. This CDR3 comprises 13 residues. Germline values: CDR1 ENHRY, CDR2 SYGVKD. V was shortened by 7 bases and J by 0 bases, with 9 bases between the two germline ends. CDR3 coding DNA: TGTGCCATCACGAGCGAGTACCAAGAGACCCAGTACTTC. It translates to CAITSEYQETQYF.

This clonotype was picked up many times. The chain combines TRBV20-1 with TRBJ2-2; TRBD2 agrees at 9 bases. The CDR3 totals 15 residues. Per germline, CDR1 DFQATT and CDR2 SNEGSKA (reference sequence). With 0 bases clipped from V and 4 bases from J, the junction kept 3 bases outside the gene matches. The CDR3 protein is CSARDLAGVTGELFF. In DNA, the CDR3 is TGCAGTGCTAGAGATTTAGCGGGGGTCACCGGGGAGCTGTTTTTT.

This clonotype was detected ten times or more. The V call is TRBV7-9, the J call TRBJ1-1; D unresolved. V was cut by 4 bases and J by 6 bases, with 9 bases left in between. CDR3 length equals 12 residues. Germline CDR1 is SEHNR and CDR2 is FQNEAQ (reference sequence). The CDR3 spells CASSSGVAEAFF. CDR3 DNA sequence: TGTGCCAGCAGCTCAGGTGTAGCTGAAGCTTTCTTT.

This clonotype has at least ten counts. The J gene is TRBJ1-1, the V gene TRBV6-5, with D perhaps matching TRBD1 (6 bases). This CDR3 is 13 amino acids long. With 1 base removed from V and 4 bases from J, the gap between germline ends came to 7 bases. CDR1 and CDR2 from the germline V gene are MNHEY and SVGAGI. The CDR3 loop is CASSYYRATEAFF. In DNA form, the CDR3 reads TGTGCCAGCAGTTACTACAGGGCCACTGAAGCTTTCTTT.

This clonotype was detected only a few times. The V and J genes are TRBV5-1 and TRBJ2-5; possible D gene TRBD1, 6 bases. V was cut by 4 bases and J by 2 bases, with 15 bases left in between. This CDR3 contains 15 residues. CDR1 SGHRS and CDR2 YFSETQ come from the germline V gene. Here the CDR3 DNA reads TGCGCCAGCAGCCAACAACAGGGCTGGCAAGAGACCCAGTACTTC. Translation: CASSQQQGWQETQYF.

This clonotype came up many times. The rearrangement links TRBV5-1 to TRBJ2-2; TRBD2 agrees at 8 bases. This CDR3 is built from 15 residues. J was trimmed by 3 bases and V by 1 base; bases with no gene match: 2. Germline CDR1 and CDR2: SGHRS and YFSETQ. This CDR3 reads CASSLQAGDTGELFF. The CDR3 DNA follows: TGCGCCAGCAGCTTGCAAGCGGGGGACACCGGGGAGCTGTTTTTT.

In this sample, this clonotype turned up many times. The chain has TRBV5-1 and TRBJ2-5; tentative D call: TRBD2 (5 bases). This CDR3 region has 15 residues. Trimming stripped 3 bases from V and 1 base from J, with 13 bases between. Germline CDR1 SGHRS, CDR2 YFSETQ. In DNA, the CDR3 is TGCGCCAGCAGCTCTCTGAGGGTCTTCCAAGAGACCCAGTACTTC. It codes for CASSSLRVFQETQYF.

The chain combines TRBV6-5 with TRBJ1-1; 7 bases line up with TRBD1. This CDR3 has 12 amino acids. CDR1 is MNHEY and CDR2 is SVGAGI in the germline V gene. Trimming at V came to 2 bases and at J to 10 bases, leaving 4 bases not matched to a gene. CDR3 sequence (DNA): TGTGCCAGCAGTTACAGGGGGCTTAGAGCTTTCTTT. Encoded protein: CASSYRGLRAFF.

This clonotype was picked up many times. The chain recombines TRBV6-5 with TRBJ2-2; D is undetermined. This CDR3 has 14 amino acids. The V end was cut by 1 base, the J end by 2 bases, with 5 bases between. CDR1 is MNHEY and CDR2 is SVGAGI in the germline V gene. The CDR3 nucleotides read TGTGCCAGCAGTTACTGGTCCAACACCGGGGAGCTGTTTTTT. This translates into CASSYWSNTGELFF.

Many counts were recorded for this clonotype. V gene TRBV5-1 combines with J gene TRBJ1-1; the D gene is possibly TRBD1 (6 bases). V was pared by 0 bases and J by 4 bases, with 10 bases between. CDR3 size: 14 residues. Germline assignment: CDR1 SGHRS and CDR2 YFSETQ. Here the CDR3 DNA reads TGCGCCAGCAGCTTGGGTTGGGGGGCCACTGAAGCTTTCTTT. This codes for CASSLGWGATEAFF.

There are a few counts of this clonotype. In nucleotides, the CDR3 is TGCAGTGCCCCGAGGGTGACTAGCGGGGGTGATACGCAGTATTTT. As protein: CSAPRVTSGGDTQYF. The chain combines TRBV20-1 with TRBJ2-3; 12 bases match TRBD2. With V trimmed by 6 bases and J by 6 bases, 10 bases remained unmatched. The CDR3 consists of 15 residues. Germline CDR1 and CDR2: DFQATT and SNEGSKA (reference sequence).

This chain connects TRBV14 to TRBJ2-7; 9 nucleotides match TRBD2. Per germline, CDR1 SGHDN and CDR2 FVKESK. Trimming removed 0 bases from V and 3 bases from J; junction bases left unmatched: 6. The length of the CDR3 is 16 residues. The CDR3 nucleotides read TGTGCCAGCAGCCAAGAGAAGCGGGGGGAACGCTACGAGCAGTACGTC. Translated, it gives CASSQEKRGERYEQYV.

A few counts support this clonotype. The rearrangement uses TRBV6-2 or TRBV6-3 and TRBJ2-5; TRBD2 aligns across 9 bases. V lost 2 bases and J lost 4; bases outside the gene matches: 8. Germline CDR1 reads MNHEY; CDR2 reads SVGEGT. The CDR3 sequence is 16 residues long. This CDR3 reads CASSYGPWRGGETQYF. CDR3 bases: TGTGCCAGCAGTTACGGCCCCTGGCGGGGGGGAGAGACCCAGTACTTC.

This clonotype was picked up many times. CDR3 nucleotides: TGTGCCAGCAGCTCTAGCGGGGGGGCCCTTGTGAGCGGGCAGTTCTTC. It yields the protein CASSSSGGALVSGQFF. The J gene is TRBJ2-1, the V gene TRBV7-2; 12 positions match TRBD2. With 4 bases clipped from V and 12 bases from J, the junction kept 13 bases outside the gene matches. CDR1 is SGHTA, CDR2 FQGNSA, per germline. CDR3 length: 16 amino acids.

This chain uses TRBV4-1 with TRBJ1-5, with D maybe TRBD1 (6 bases). The V and J ends lost 0 bases and 5 bases respectively, with 14 bases between them. The CDR3 loop spans 16 amino acids. Germline V gives CDR1 MGHRA, CDR2 YSYEKL. CDR3 nucleotides: TGCGCCAGCAGCCAAGAGCCAGGGGTCGGGTATCAGCCCCAGCATTTT. This translates into CASSQEPGVGYQPQHF.

This chain joins TRBV29-1 and TRBJ2-1, with D possibly being TRBD2 (7 bases). CDR1 and CDR2 (germline): SQVTM, ANQGSEA. CDR3 length: 11 amino acids. The CDR3 coding sequence is TGCGCGGGGGATCTCAGGGGTGAGCAGTTCTTC. Protein: CAGDLRGEQFF.

This clonotype occurred many times. V usage is TRBV15 and J usage is TRBJ1-4; D not resolved. The V end was cut by 0 bases, the J end by 3 bases, with 8 bases between. The CDR3 runs 15 residues. Germline CDR1 and CDR2: LNHNV and YYDKDF (reference sequence). CDR3 residues: CATSRDKASNEKLFF. The CDR3 DNA reads TGTGCCACCAGCAGAGACAAGGCCTCTAATGAAAAACTGTTTTTT.